The present T cell receptor beta chain was sequenced within a study of cytomegalovirus exposure and HLA in healthy donors. The study ran its PCR with 60 Vbeta and 13 Jbeta primers. TCRdb keeps only in-frame clones here, not all; method: immunoSEQ multiplex PCR. The table includes around 150,000 clones, approximately 82% detected once. The germline gives CDR1 MDHEN, CDR2 SYDVKM. J lost 4 bases, V lost 1 base, and 8 bases had no gene match. CDR3 length equals 19 residues. The chain recombines TRBV28 with TRBJ2-3, with 16 bases matching TRBD2. Sequencing was done on a sample of PBMCs. This receptor was taken from a man aged 25-40 years in good health and CMV-seropositive. The CDR3 region is CASSLYEGTSGRASDTQYF. The CDR3 bases are TGTGCCAGCAGTTTATATGAGGGGACTAGCGGGAGGGCCTCAGATACGCAGTATTTT.